This T cell receptor beta chain was sequenced during a study of breast tumors, draining lymph nodes, adjacent tissues. Breast cancer patients provided tissue from their axillary draining lymph nodes. This CDR3 region has 13 residues. V lost 2 bases and J lost 7; bases outside the gene matches: 5. Germline V gene lookup returns CDR1 MNHEY and CDR2 SVGAGI. This clonotype occurred many times. One entry per CDR3 protein, called by TCRdb with MiXCR from the multiplex PCR reads. The sample lists some 140,000 distinct CDR3 sequences; 21% were seen once. The V and J genes are TRBV6-5 and TRBJ2-7; TRBD2 matches at 7 bases. The sample was axillary lymph node tissue. This TCR was recovered from a female donor with breast cancer. Some clones in this sample may be carry-over from other donors' samples. In nucleotides, the CDR3 is TGTGCCAGCAGTTACGGAGGGGAGGGTGAGCAGTACTTC. It translates to CASSYGGEGEQYF.